The table lists the clone carrying this T cell receptor (beta chain) with a few counts. Its antigen remains unidentified. A much larger clone lies a single base off, so this may be a read error. The CDR3 extends over 12 amino acids. Germline CDR1 and CDR2: SQVTM and ANQGSEA. V was clipped by 2 bases and J by 7 bases, with 11 bases between them. The sample belongs to a study of molecular identifiers for immune sequencing clone quantification. General observations from the study: Amid one million naive cells, spiked Jurkat TCR RNA from one cell was reportedly still detectable.

Making the bulk TCR libraries relied on previously described methods and listed TCR primers. In TCRdb, the PCR reads were re-called with MiXCR into one record per CDR3 protein. This table has some 680,000 distinct CDR3 sequences, around 25% appearing once. The source is a human donor in good health. Some libraries in this study had Jurkat cell RNA spiked in. The chain is built from TRBV29-1 and TRBJ2-5; TRBD2 might be the D (6 bases). The material sequenced was naive CD8+ T cells from blood, with Jurkat cell RNA spiked in. Regarding subset: FACS-sorted CD8+CD4-CCR7+CD45RA+ naive T cells. This CDR3 reads CSVEQGGGTQYF. CDR3 in DNA: TGCAGCGTTGAACAGGGAGGAGGGACCCAGTACTTC.